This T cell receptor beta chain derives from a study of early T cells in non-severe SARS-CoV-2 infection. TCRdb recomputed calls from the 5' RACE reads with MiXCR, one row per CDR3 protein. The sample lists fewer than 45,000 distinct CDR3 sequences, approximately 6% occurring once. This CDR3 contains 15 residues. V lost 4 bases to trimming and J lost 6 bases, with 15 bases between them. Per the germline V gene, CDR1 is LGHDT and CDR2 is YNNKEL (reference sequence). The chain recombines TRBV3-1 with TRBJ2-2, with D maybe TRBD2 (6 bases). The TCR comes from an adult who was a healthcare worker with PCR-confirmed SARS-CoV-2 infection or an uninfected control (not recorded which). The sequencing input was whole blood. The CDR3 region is CASSPFQPGAGELFF. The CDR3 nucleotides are TGTGCCAGCAGCCCGTTCCAACCGGGGGCCGGGGAGCTGTTTTTT.